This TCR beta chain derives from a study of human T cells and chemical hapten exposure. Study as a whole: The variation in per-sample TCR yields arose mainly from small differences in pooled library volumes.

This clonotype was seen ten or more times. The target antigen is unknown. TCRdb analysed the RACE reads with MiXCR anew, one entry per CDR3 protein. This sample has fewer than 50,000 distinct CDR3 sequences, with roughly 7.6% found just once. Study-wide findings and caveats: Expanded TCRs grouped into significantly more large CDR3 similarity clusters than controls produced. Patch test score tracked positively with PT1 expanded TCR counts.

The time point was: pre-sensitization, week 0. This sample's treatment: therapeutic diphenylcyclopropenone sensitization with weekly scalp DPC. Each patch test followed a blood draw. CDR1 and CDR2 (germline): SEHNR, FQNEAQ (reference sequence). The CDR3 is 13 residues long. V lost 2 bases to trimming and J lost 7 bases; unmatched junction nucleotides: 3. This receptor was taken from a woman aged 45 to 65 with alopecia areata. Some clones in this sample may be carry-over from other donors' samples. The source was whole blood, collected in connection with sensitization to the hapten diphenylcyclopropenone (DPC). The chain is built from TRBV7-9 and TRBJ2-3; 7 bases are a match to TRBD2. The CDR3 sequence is CASSLWGGNTQYF. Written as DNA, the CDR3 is TGTGCCAGCAGCTTATGGGGGGGAAATACGCAGTATTTT.